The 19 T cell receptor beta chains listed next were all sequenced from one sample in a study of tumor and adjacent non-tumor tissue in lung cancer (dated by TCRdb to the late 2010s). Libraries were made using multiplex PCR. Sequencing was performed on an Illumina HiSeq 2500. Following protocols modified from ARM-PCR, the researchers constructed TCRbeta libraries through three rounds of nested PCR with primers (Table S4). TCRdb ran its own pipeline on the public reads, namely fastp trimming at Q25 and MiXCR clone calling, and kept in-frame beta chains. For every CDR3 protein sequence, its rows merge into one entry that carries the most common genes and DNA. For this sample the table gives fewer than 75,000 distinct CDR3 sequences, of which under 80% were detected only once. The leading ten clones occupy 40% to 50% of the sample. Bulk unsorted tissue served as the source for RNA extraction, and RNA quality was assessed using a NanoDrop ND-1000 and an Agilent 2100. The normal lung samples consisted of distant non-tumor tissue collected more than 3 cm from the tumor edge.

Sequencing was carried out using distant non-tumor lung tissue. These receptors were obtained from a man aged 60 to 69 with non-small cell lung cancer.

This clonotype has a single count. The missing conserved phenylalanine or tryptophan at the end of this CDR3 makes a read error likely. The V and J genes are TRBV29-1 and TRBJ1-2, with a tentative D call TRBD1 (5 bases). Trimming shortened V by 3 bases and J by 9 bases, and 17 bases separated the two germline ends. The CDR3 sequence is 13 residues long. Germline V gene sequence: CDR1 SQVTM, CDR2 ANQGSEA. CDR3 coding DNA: TGCAGCGTTGACGGGGACGATATCTGTAGCTACACCCTC. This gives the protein CSVDGDDICSYTL.

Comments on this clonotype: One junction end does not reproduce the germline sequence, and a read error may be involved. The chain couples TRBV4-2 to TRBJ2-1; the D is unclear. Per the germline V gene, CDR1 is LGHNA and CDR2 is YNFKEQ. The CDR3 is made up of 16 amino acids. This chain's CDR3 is CASSQAWLNAYNEQFF. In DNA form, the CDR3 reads TGTGCCAGCAGCCAAGCTTGGCTAAATGCCTACAATGAGCAATTCTTC.

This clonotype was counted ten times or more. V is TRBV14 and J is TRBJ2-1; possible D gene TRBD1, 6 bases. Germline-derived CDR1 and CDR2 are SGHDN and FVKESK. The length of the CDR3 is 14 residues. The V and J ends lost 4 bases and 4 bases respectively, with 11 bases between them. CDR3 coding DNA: TGTGCCAGCAGCCCGCAAGACAGGTACAATGAGCAGTTCTTC. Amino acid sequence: CASSPQDRYNEQFF.

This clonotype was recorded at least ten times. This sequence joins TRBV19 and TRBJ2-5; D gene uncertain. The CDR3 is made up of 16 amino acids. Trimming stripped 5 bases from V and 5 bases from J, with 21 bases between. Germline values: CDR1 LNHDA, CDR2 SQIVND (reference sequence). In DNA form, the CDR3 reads TGTGCCAGTAGTCCCTTCGGCCTTCGAGTCGGGGAGACCCAGTACTTC. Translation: CASSPFGLRVGETQYF.

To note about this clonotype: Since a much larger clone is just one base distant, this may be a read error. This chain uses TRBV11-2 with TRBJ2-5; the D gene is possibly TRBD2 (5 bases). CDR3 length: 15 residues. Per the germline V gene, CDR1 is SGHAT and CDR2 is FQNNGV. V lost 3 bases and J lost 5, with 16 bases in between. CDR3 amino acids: CASSLLTGSGETQYF. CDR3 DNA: TGTGCCAGCAGCTTGTTAACGGGATCGGGTGAGACCCAGTACTTC.

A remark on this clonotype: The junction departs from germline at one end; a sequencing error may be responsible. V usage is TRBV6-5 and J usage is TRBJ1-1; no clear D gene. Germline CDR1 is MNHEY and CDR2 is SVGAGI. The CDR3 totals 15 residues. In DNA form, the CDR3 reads TGTGCCAGCAGATACGGCGGTCAGGTGCCCACTGAAACTTTCTTT. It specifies CASRYGGQVPTETFF.

DNA of the CDR3: TGTGCCAGCAGACCGACTGGGACACCCTCTGGCTACACCTTC. It yields the protein CASRPTGTPSGYTF. The gene calls are TRBV28 and TRBJ1-2; D perhaps matches TRBD1 (6 bases). This CDR3 spans 14 amino acids. CDR1 is MDHEN, CDR2 SYDVKM, per germline. V was cut by 6 bases and J by 7 bases, with 18 bases left in between.

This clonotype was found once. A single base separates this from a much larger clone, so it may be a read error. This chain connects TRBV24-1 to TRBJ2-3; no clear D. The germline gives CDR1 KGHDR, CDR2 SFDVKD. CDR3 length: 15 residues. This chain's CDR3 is CATSDKGFGTNTQYF. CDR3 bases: TGTGCCACCAGTGATAAGGGCTTTGGCACAAATACGCAGTATTTT.

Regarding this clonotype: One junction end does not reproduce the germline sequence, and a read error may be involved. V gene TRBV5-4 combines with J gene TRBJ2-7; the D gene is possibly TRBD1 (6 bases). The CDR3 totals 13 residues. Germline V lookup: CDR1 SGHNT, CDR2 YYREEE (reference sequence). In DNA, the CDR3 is TGTGCCAGCAGCTTGGGGGACACAGGCGAGGAGTATTTC. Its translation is CASSLGDTGEEYF.

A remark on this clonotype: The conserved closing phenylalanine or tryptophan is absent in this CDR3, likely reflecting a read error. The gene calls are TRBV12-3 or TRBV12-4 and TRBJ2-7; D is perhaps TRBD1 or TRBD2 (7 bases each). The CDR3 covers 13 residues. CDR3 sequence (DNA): TGTGCTTCTCAGCGGGACAGCACCTACGAGCAGTACCTC. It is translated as CASQRDSTYEQYL.

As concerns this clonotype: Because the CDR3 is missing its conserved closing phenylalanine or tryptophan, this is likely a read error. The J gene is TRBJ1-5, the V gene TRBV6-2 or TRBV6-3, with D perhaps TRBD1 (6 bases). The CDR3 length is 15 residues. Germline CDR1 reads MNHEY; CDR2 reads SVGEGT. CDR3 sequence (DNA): TGTGCCAGCAGTTATGACAGGCTCGCCAATCAGCCACAGCATCTT. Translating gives CASSYDRLANQPQHL.

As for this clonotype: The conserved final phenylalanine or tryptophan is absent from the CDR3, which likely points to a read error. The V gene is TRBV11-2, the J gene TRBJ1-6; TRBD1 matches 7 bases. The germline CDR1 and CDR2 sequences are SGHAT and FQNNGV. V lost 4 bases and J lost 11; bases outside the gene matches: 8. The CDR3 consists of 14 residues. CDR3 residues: CASSSTGRGTPLHS. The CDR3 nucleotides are TGTGCCAGCAGCTCGACAGGGAGGGGGACACCCCTCCACTCT.

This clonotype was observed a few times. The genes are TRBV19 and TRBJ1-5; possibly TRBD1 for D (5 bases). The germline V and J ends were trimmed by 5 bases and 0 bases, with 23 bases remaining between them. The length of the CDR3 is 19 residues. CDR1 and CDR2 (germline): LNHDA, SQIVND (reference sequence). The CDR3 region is CASSPDSFSSLSSNQPQHF. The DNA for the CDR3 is TGTGCCAGTAGTCCAGACAGTTTCAGCTCGTTGTCTAGCAATCAGCCCCAGCATTTT. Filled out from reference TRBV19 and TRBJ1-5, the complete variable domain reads DGGITQSPKYLFRKEGQNVTLSCEQNLNHDAMYWYRQDPGQGLRLIYYSQIVNDFQKGDIAEGYSVSREKKESFPLTVTSAQKNPTAFYLCASSPDSFSSLSSNQPQHFGDGTRLSIL.

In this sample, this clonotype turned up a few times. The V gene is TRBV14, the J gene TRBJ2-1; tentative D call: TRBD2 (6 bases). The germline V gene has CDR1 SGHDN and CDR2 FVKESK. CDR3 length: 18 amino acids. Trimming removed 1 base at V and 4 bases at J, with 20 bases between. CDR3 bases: TGTGCCAGCAGCCAAGGTGCGGCACTAGCCTCCTGGTACAATGAGCAGTTCTTC. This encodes CASSQGAALASWYNEQFF.

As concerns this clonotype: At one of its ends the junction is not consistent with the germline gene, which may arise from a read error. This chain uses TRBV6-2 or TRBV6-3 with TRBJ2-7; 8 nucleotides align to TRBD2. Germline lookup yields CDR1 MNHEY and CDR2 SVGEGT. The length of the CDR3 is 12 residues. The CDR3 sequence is CVSNYGGDEQYF. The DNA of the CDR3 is TGTGTCAGCAACTACGGGGGGGACGAGCAGTACTTC.

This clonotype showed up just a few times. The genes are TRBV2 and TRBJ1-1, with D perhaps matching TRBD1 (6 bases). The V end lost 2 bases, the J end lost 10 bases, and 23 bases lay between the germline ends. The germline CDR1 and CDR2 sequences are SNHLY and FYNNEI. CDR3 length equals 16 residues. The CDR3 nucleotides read TGTGCCAGCAGTGAAAATGGGCCCTACAGGGATAATGGAGCTTTCTTT. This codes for CASSENGPYRDNGAFF.

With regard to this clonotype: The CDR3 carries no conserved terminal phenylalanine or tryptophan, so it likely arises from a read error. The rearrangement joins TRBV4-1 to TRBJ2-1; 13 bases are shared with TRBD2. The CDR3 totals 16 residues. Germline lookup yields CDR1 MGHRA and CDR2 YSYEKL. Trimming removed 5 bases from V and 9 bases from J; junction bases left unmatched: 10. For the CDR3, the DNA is TGCGCCAGCAGCGACTTACTAGCGGGAGGGCCTGGTGAGCAGTTCGTC. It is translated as CASSDLLAGGPGEQFV.

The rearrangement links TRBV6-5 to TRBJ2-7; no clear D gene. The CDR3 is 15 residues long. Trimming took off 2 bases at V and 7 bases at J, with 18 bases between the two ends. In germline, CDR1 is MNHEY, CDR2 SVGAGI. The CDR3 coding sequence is TGTGCCAGCAGTTACGGAGCAGGAGCCCGCTTGGAGCAGTACTTC. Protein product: CASSYGAGARLEQYF.

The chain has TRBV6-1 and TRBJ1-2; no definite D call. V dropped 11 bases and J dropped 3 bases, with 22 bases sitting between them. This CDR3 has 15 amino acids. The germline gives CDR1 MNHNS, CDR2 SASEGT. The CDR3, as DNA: TGTGCCTGCACTTTCTCTCGGGATATTGACTATGGCTACACCTTC. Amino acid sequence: CACTFSRDIDYGYTF.